These 31 T cell receptor beta chains were sequenced from one sample in a study of naive and memory T cell subsets. An equimolar mix of two oligonucleotides served as the beta constant-region primer for TRBC1 and TRBC2. TCRdb ran MiXCR on the UMI-ligation and nested PCR reads and lists one entry per CDR3 protein. The profile shows thousands of distinct CDR3 sequences, 7.3% of them singletons. Sequencing input: effector memory CD8+ T cells from blood. Noted subset: effector memory, CD45RA- CD27-. Source of these receptors: a human donor in good health.

This clonotype was found many times. This chain uses TRBV7-9 with TRBJ2-1; possible D gene TRBD2, 6 bases. Deletions cut 4 bases from V and 7 bases from J, with 14 bases between. Germline V CDR1 and CDR2: SEHNR, FQNEAQ (reference sequence). The CDR3 runs 14 residues. Written as DNA, the CDR3 is TGTGCCAGCAGCTCTCCCGGGACTCCTAATGAGCAGTTCTTC. This codes for CASSSPGTPNEQFF.

About this clonotype itself: A read error is likely, as this CDR3 ends without the conserved phenylalanine or tryptophan. This chain joins TRBV5-5 and TRBJ1-5, with 8 bases that match TRBD1. CDR3 length: 15 residues. Germline CDR1 reads SGHKS; CDR2 reads YYEKEE (reference sequence). Trimming removed 1 base from V and 4 bases from J; junction bases left unmatched: 4. The chain's CDR3 is CASSLRQGANQPQHS. DNA of the CDR3: TGTGCCAGCAGCTTGCGGCAGGGGGCAAATCAGCCCCAGCATTCT.

The sample holds many counts of this clonotype. The chain links TRBV20-1 to TRBJ2-7; TRBD2 is a possible D gene (5 bases). V lost 1 base and J 3 bases, leaving 10 bases between the germline ends. Germline V gene data show CDR1 as DFQATT and CDR2 as SNEGSKA (reference sequence). The CDR3 extends over 13 amino acids. The CDR3 is CSARGGRDYEQYF. DNA of the CDR3: TGCAGTGCTAGAGGTGGGAGAGACTACGAGCAGTACTTC.

This chain links TRBV6-1 with TRBJ2-5; 11 nucleotides agree with TRBD2. Germline lookup yields CDR1 MNHNS and CDR2 SASEGT. The CDR3 contains 15 residues. J was trimmed by 5 bases and V by 1 base; bases with no gene match: 3. CDR3 DNA sequence: TGTGCCAGCAGTGAAGTTAGCGGGAGGGCCGAGACCCAGTACTTC. Translating it yields CASSEVSGRAETQYF.

This clonotype was counted ten times or more. The chain couples TRBV5-1 to TRBJ2-1; D is tentatively TRBD1 or TRBD2 (5 bases each). The CDR3 has 13 residues. V lost 3 bases to trimming and J lost 10 bases, with 14 bases between them. Germline CDR1 SGHRS, CDR2 YFSETQ. The CDR3 loop is CASSSTGAREQFF. The CDR3 DNA reads TGCGCCAGCAGCTCGACCGGGGCCCGGGAGCAGTTCTTC.

V is TRBV20-1 and J is TRBJ1-5; 10 nucleotides agree with TRBD1. The CDR3 runs to 15 residues. Per the germline V gene, CDR1 is DFQATT and CDR2 is SNEGSKA (reference sequence). The trim removed 1 base at V and 5 bases at J, leaving 5 bases unmatched. This CDR3 reads CSARGGTGEYQPQHF. CDR3 coding DNA: TGCAGTGCTAGAGGGGGGACAGGGGAATATCAGCCCCAGCATTTT.

This clonotype was seen many times. The DNA for the CDR3 is TGTGCCAGCAGCCCCACGAGGGTTCCCTACGAGCAGTACTTC. Translation: CASSPTRVPYEQYF. V is TRBV28 and J is TRBJ2-7, with D perhaps TRBD2 (5 bases). This CDR3 is 14 amino acids long. Germline values: CDR1 MDHEN, CDR2 SYDVKM. Trimming took 6 bases from V and 2 from J, leaving 14 bases between them.

This sequence joins TRBV6-6 and TRBJ1-2; a weak D match, TRBD1 (5 bases). CDR3 length equals 17 residues. Looked up from germline, CDR1 is MNHNY and CDR2 is SVGAGI (reference sequence). Trimming stripped 2 bases from V and 2 bases from J, with 18 bases between. The CDR3: CASSYPHSGNENYGYTF. In DNA form, the CDR3 reads TGTGCCAGCAGTTACCCACATTCAGGGAATGAAAACTATGGCTACACCTTC.

The table lists this clonotype with many counts. The chain joins TRBV29-1 to TRBJ2-7; possible D gene TRBD1, 6 bases. The CDR3 is 14 amino acids. V was trimmed by 4 bases and J by 4 bases, leaving 17 bases between them. The germline V gene has CDR1 SQVTM and CDR2 ANQGSEA. The CDR3 DNA sequence: TGCAGCGTTGTGGGTCATCAGGGGTTTTACGAGCAGTACTTC. Translation gives CSVVGHQGFYEQYF.

A few counts support this clonotype. The CDR3 loop reads CASSLAGAFGEELFF. DNA of the CDR3: TGTGCCAGCAGTTTAGCGGGAGCGTTCGGAGAGGAGCTGTTTTTT. The chain recombines TRBV12-3 or TRBV12-4 with TRBJ2-2, with D possibly TRBD2 on 5 matching bases. Trimming removed 0 bases from V and 10 bases from J, with 15 bases in between. The length of the CDR3 is 15 residues.

The chain has TRBV6-2 or TRBV6-3 and TRBJ2-5, with 8 bases matching TRBD1. Germline-derived CDR1 and CDR2 are MNHEY and SVGEGT. The CDR3 has 14 residues. The trim removed 7 bases at V and 5 bases at J, leaving 9 bases unmatched. As DNA, the CDR3 is TGTGCCAGCATCTCATCGACAGGGGTCGAGACCCAGTACTTC. This sequence encodes CASISSTGVETQYF.

The chain combines TRBV7-8 with TRBJ2-2; 8 nucleotides agree with TRBD1. With V trimmed by 5 bases and J by 6 bases, 8 bases remained unmatched. Germline V gives CDR1 SGHVS, CDR2 FQNEAQ. The CDR3 runs 15 residues. The CDR3 loop is CASSPRQGPSGELFF. CDR3 coding DNA: TGTGCCAGCAGCCCCCGACAGGGGCCCTCCGGGGAGCTGTTTTTT.

This clonotype has ten or more counts. V usage is TRBV3-1 and J usage is TRBJ2-7, with TRBD1 matching 8 bases. J gave up 7 bases and V 5 bases, and 10 bases lay outside the gene matches. Per the germline V gene, CDR1 is LGHDT and CDR2 is YNNKEL (reference sequence). The CDR3 spans 14 residues. The CDR3 sequence is CASSLQQGVGEQYF. DNA for the CDR3: TGTGCCAGCAGCTTACAACAGGGGGTTGGAGAGCAGTACTTC.

This clonotype has ten or more counts. V and J are TRBV12-5 and TRBJ1-1; D might be TRBD1 (5 bases). Trimming cost V 6 bases and J 10 bases, with 15 bases left between them. Germline CDR1 reads LGHNT; CDR2 reads FRNRAP. The CDR3 is 12 amino acids. The CDR3 sequence is CASGSSRRGAFF. CDR3 in DNA: TGTGCTAGTGGATCCAGTAGGAGGGGAGCTTTCTTT. The full variable domain, with the rest looked up from reference TRBV12-5 and TRBJ1-1, is DARVTQTPRHKVTEMGQEVTMRCQPILGHNTVFWYRQTMMQGLELLAYFRNRAPLDDSGMPKDRFSAEMPDATLATLKIQPSEPRDSAVYFCASGSSRRGAFFGQGTRLTVV.

In its sample, this clonotype is medium-sized (0.01 to 0.1%). The chain is built from TRBV7-9 and TRBJ2-1; TRBD2 agrees at 7 bases. The V gene's germline CDR1 is SEHNR and CDR2 FQNEAQ (reference sequence). V lost 0 bases and J lost 5; bases outside the gene matches: 7. This CDR3 comprises 16 residues. CDR3 protein: CASSLAPSGGDNEQFF. CDR3 DNA sequence: TGTGCCAGCAGCTTAGCTCCTAGCGGAGGGGACAATGAGCAGTTCTTC.

Ten or more counts support this clonotype. The rearrangement uses TRBV19 and TRBJ2-7; 11 positions agree with TRBD2. V was pared by 3 bases and J by 3 bases, with 4 bases of the junction left unmatched. This CDR3 is built from 15 residues. Germline CDR1 is LNHDA and CDR2 is SQIVND (reference sequence). The CDR3 sequence: CASSMTSGIGYEQYF. DNA of the CDR3: TGTGCCAGTAGTATGACTAGCGGGATCGGCTACGAGCAGTACTTC.

Many counts were recorded for this clonotype. The chain is built from TRBV7-6 and TRBJ2-1, with 14 bases identical to TRBD2. Per the germline V gene, CDR1 is SGHVS and CDR2 is FNYEAQ. After removal of 5 bases from V and 2 bases from J, the junction contained 11 bases not matched to a gene. CDR3 length: 19 residues. The CDR3, as DNA: TGTGCCAGCAGCCCATACCTTGGGACTAGCGGGAGCGCCTACAATGAGCAGTTCTTC. Amino acids: CASSPYLGTSGSAYNEQFF.

This clonotype was recorded many times. J is TRBJ2-1 and V is TRBV9, with D possibly TRBD1 on 6 matching bases. V was shortened by 0 bases and J by 9 bases, with 16 bases between the two germline ends. Per germline, CDR1 SGDLS and CDR2 YYNGEE. The CDR3 is 15 residues long. The CDR3 is CASSVGGGRDGEQFF. Written as DNA, the CDR3 is TGTGCCAGCAGCGTAGGAGGGGGACGGGACGGTGAGCAGTTCTTC.

This clonotype was detected only a few times. V usage is TRBV9 and J usage is TRBJ2-7; 7 nucleotides align to TRBD1. The CDR3 loop spans 15 amino acids. Germline V lookup: CDR1 SGDLS, CDR2 YYNGEE. J was trimmed by 3 bases and V by 0 bases; bases with no gene match: 6. Here the CDR3 reads CASSVGGQFLYEQYF. In DNA, the CDR3 is TGTGCCAGCAGCGTAGGGGGACAGTTTCTCTACGAGCAGTACTTC.

Only a few counts were recorded for this clonotype. This chain connects TRBV5-6 to TRBJ1-1; D is uncertain. Germline CDR1 and CDR2: SGHDT and YYEEEE. The CDR3 is 13 amino acids. V dropped 0 bases and J dropped 10 bases, with 13 bases sitting between them. The CDR3 loop reads CASSLARNPGAFF. CDR3 in DNA: TGTGCCAGCAGCTTGGCCAGGAACCCGGGAGCTTTCTTT.

CDR3 region: CASREAQGRDIEMTRNNEAFF. CDR3 in DNA: TGTGCCAGCAGAGAGGCCCAGGGCCGCGATATTGAGATGACTCGAAATAATGAAGCTTTCTTT. The chain recombines TRBV6-5 with TRBJ1-1, with a possible D match to TRBD1 (5 bases). CDR3 length equals 21 residues. The germline CDR1 and CDR2 sequences are MNHEY and SVGAGI. Trimming pared 6 bases from V and 7 bases from J, leaving 39 bases between.

The rearrangement uses TRBV12-3 or TRBV12-4 and TRBJ2-1, with TRBD2 matching over 11 bases. Losses at the gene ends were 7 bases for V and 9 bases for J; bases not matched to a gene: 8. The CDR3 loop spans 14 amino acids. In nucleotides, the CDR3 is TGTGCCAGCAAGCTAGCGGGAGGTCTTCTTGAGCAGTTCTTC. This translates into CASKLAGGLLEQFF.

In its sample, this clonotype is medium-sized. The rearrangement uses TRBV10-3 and TRBJ2-1; TRBD2 matches at 13 bases. This CDR3 contains 13 residues. The junction had 4 bases not matched to a gene; V was cut back by 10 bases and J by 7 bases. Germline V gene sequence: CDR1 ENHRY, CDR2 SYGVKD. The CDR3 DNA follows: TGTGCCACGGGACTAGCGGGATTAAATGAGCAGTTCTTC. It is translated as CATGLAGLNEQFF.

This sequence joins TRBV27 and TRBJ2-7, with 8 bases aligning to TRBD1. The V and J ends lost 1 base and 7 bases, in that order; junction bases with no gene match: 6. The CDR3 covers 14 residues. CDR1 MNHEY and CDR2 SMNVEV come from the germline V gene (reference sequence). The CDR3, as DNA: TGTGCCAGCAGTTTATTCAGGGGGCTAGAAGAGCAGTACTTC. Protein product: CASSLFRGLEEQYF.

The sample holds a few counts of this clonotype. This chain connects TRBV11-2 to TRBJ2-1; D is unresolved. CDR3 length: 12 residues. Germline V gives CDR1 SGHAT, CDR2 FQNNGV. Trimming removed 4 bases at V and 0 bases at J, with 1 base between. The CDR3 spells CASSCSYNEQFF. The CDR3 region has the DNA TGTGCCAGCAGCTGCTCCTACAATGAGCAGTTCTTC.

By its share, this clonotype is hyperexpanded (1% or more). V and J are TRBV7-9 and TRBJ2-4; TRBD2 might be the D (6 bases). Trimming removed 3 bases from V and 6 bases from J, with 12 bases in between. The germline V gene has CDR1 SEHNR and CDR2 FQNEAQ (reference sequence). The CDR3 covers 14 residues. The chain's CDR3 is CASSFDAGINIQYF. The CDR3 nucleotides are TGTGCCAGCAGCTTTGATGCGGGAATAAACATTCAGTACTTC.

This clonotype came up many times. The chain's CDR3 is CSARAPGGLAGEFYEQYF. As DNA, the CDR3 is TGCAGTGCTAGAGCCCCAGGAGGTCTAGCGGGAGAGTTTTACGAGCAGTACTTC. The chain is built from TRBV20-1 and TRBJ2-7; 10 bases are shared with TRBD2. V lost 1 base to trimming and J lost 4 bases; unmatched junction nucleotides: 16. The CDR3 length is 18 residues. The V gene's germline CDR1 is DFQATT and CDR2 SNEGSKA (reference sequence).

This clonotype turned up a few times. The chain recombines TRBV5-1 with TRBJ2-7, with D tentatively TRBD2 (5 bases). V gave up 2 bases and J gave up 2 bases, with 8 bases separating them. Germline V gene data show CDR1 as SGHRS and CDR2 as YFSETQ. The CDR3 loop spans 13 amino acids. Written as DNA, the CDR3 is TGCGCCAGCAGCTTCGGAGGCCCCTACGAGCAGTACTTC. The encoded protein is CASSFGGPYEQYF.

As regards this clonotype: At one of its ends the junction is not consistent with the germline gene, which may arise from a read error. This chain uses TRBV6-5 with TRBJ1-5; D possibly corresponds to TRBD1 (5 bases). Germline V CDR1 and CDR2: MNHEY, SVGAGI. CDR3 length: 14 residues. The CDR3 coding sequence is TGTGCCATCAGTTACTCTGGGGCCAATCAGCCCCAGCATTTT. It translates to CAISYSGANQPQHF.

This clonotype has only a few counts. This sequence joins TRBV14 and TRBJ1-1; weak D call: TRBD1 (5 bases). This CDR3 region has 12 residues. V gave up 5 bases and J gave up 7 bases, with 11 bases separating them. Germline CDR1 SGHDN, CDR2 FVKESK. CDR3 nucleotide sequence: TGTGCCAGCAGCTACAGACAGCGTGAAGCTTTCTTT. It translates to CASSYRQREAFF.

The chain recombines TRBV20-1 with TRBJ2-3; tentatively, D is TRBD2 (6 bases). The CDR3 is 15 amino acids. Looked up from germline, CDR1 is DFQATT and CDR2 is SNEGSKA (reference sequence). Trimming stripped 6 bases from V and 5 bases from J, with 21 bases between. This CDR3 is CSATSGVLAGDTQYF. CDR3 DNA: TGCAGTGCCACCTCGGGAGTACTGGCCGGAGATACGCAGTATTTT.